Each of the 9 T cell receptor beta chains below was sequenced from the same sample in a study of blood T cell repertoires in COVID-19 (dated by TCRdb to the early 2020s). Library preparation was by the immunoSEQ multiplex PCR assay. The source is immuneACCESS, and TCRdb retained only in-frame sequences with V and J called. Part of the clones is not carried over; for the studies checked, unresolved V genes explain less than half of this, and the remainder is unexplained. This sample lists about 82,000 clones; around four fifths were detected once. Of the sample, about 17% falls within the top ten clones. Sequencing was done on a sample of peripheral blood. These receptors all come from a woman in her sixties with acute or convalescent COVID-19.

The rearrangement links TRBV11-2 to TRBJ2-1; a possible D gene is TRBD2 (6 bases). The ends were cut back, 2 bases at V and 6 bases at J, with 14 bases in the middle. The CDR3 runs to 15 residues. Per germline, CDR1 SGHAT and CDR2 FQNNGV. The CDR3 protein is CASSLLGGKGNEQFF. CDR3 DNA: TGTGCCAGCAGCTTACTTGGAGGGAAAGGCAATGAGCAGTTCTTC.

This clone has more than one count but fewer than ten. The chain couples TRBV18 to TRBJ1-2; TRBD1 agrees at 10 bases. There are 14 residues in the CDR3. The J segment lost 7 bases and the V segment lost 3 bases, leaving 5 bases of the junction unmatched. Per germline, CDR1 KGHSH and CDR2 LQKENI. DNA of the CDR3: TGTGCCAGCTCACCGGAGGGACAGGGGACTGGCTACACCTTC. Protein: CASSPEGQGTGYTF.

The chain uses TRBV4-1 and TRBJ2-5; D is possibly TRBD1 (7 bases). Germline V gene sequence: CDR1 MGHRA, CDR2 YSYEKL. The CDR3 consists of 18 residues. The ends were cut back, 1 base at V and 4 bases at J, with 22 bases in the middle. CDR3 DNA sequence: TGCGCCAGCAGCCAAGTCGCGGGACAGCCCCTTTACCCAGAGACCCAGTACTTC. This sequence encodes CASSQVAGQPLYPETQYF.

The V gene is TRBV6-1, the J gene TRBJ2-5; TRBD2 matches at 7 bases. This CDR3 is built from 17 residues. Per germline, CDR1 MNHNS and CDR2 SASEGT. The V gene end was trimmed by 1 base and the J gene end by 6 bases; junction bases not matched to a gene: 14. CDR3 amino acids: CASSEVVAGRGKQTQYF. The CDR3 DNA reads TGTGCCAGCAGTGAAGTGGTGGCAGGGAGGGGCAAACAGACCCAGTACTTC.

The chain couples TRBV7-2 to TRBJ2-5; 9 nucleotides align to TRBD1. The CDR3 consists of 15 residues. V lost 5 bases, J lost 5 bases, and 9 bases stayed unmatched. The V gene's germline CDR1 is SGHTA and CDR2 FQGNSA. CDR3 in amino acids: CASSMSGTGLETQYF. CDR3 nucleotides: TGTGCCAGCAGCATGTCCGGGACAGGGTTGGAGACCCAGTACTTC.

This chain connects TRBV7-2 to TRBJ1-6; possible D gene TRBD1, 5 bases. Looked up from germline, CDR1 is SGHTA and CDR2 is FQGNSA. V dropped 4 bases and J dropped 7 bases, with 11 bases sitting between them. The CDR3 sequence is 14 residues long. The CDR3 protein is CASSSQVWNSPLHF. CDR3 nucleotide sequence: TGTGCCAGCAGCTCACAGGTGTGGAATTCACCCCTCCACTTT.

The gene calls are TRBV6-2 or TRBV6-3 and TRBJ2-1; 11 bases align to TRBD2. This CDR3 is 14 amino acids long. CDR1 and CDR2 (germline): MNHEY, SVGEGT. Germline trimming cut 6 bases from V and 8 bases from J; bases unmatched to any gene: 6. The CDR3 spells CASSKGLAAYEQFF. The CDR3 DNA is TGTGCCAGCAGCAAGGGACTAGCGGCCTATGAGCAGTTCTTC.

The chain links TRBV21-1 to TRBJ2-7; the table names TRBD1, a call not compared with the DNA. TRBV21-1 is flagged as a pseudogene. There are 17 residues in the CDR3. The CDR3 sequence: CASRTTIRDRSSYEQYF. The CDR3 DNA reads as TGTGCCAGCAGGACTACGATCCGGGACAGATCCTCCTACGAGCAGTACTTC.

This clone was observed once. The chain carries TRBV5-1 and TRBJ2-3; D gene uncertain. CDR1 and CDR2 (germline): SGHRS, YFSETQ. V shed 5 bases and J shed 2 bases, with 9 bases lying between them. CDR3 length equals 13 residues. The CDR3 DNA reads TGCGCCAGCAGTTCAAGCCCCACAGATACGCAGTATTTT. It specifies CASSSSPTDTQYF.